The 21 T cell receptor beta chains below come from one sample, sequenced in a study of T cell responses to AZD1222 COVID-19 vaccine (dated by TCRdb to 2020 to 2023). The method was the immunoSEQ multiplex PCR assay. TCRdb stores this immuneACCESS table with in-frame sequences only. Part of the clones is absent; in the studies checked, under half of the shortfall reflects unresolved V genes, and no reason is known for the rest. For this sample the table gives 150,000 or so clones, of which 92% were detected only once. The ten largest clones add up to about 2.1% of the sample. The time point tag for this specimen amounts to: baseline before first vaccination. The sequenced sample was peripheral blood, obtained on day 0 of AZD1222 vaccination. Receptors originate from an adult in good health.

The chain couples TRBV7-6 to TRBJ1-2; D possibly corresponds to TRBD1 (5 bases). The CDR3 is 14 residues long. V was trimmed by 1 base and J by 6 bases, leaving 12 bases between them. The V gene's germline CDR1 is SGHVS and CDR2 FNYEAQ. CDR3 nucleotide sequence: TGTGCCAGCAGCTTAGGAGGGGAGGAGAATGGCTACACCTTC. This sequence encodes CASSLGGEENGYTF.

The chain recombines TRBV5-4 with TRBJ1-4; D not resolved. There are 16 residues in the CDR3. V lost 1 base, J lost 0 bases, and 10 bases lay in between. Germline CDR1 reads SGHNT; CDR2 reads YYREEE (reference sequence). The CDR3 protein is CASSLYGETTNEKLFF. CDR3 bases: TGTGCCAGCAGCTTGTACGGGGAAACAACTAATGAAAAACTGTTTTTT.

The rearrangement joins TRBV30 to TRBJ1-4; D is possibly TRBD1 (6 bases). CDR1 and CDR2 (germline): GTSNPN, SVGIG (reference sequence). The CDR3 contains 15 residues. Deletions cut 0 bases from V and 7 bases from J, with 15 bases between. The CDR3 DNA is TGTGCCTGGAGTGTACCTAGAGGGGGTGGTGAAAAACTGTTTTTT. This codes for CAWSVPRGGGEKLFF. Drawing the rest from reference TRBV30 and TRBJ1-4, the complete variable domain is SQTIHQWPATLVQPVGSPLSLECTVEGTSNPNLYWYRQAAGRGLQLLFYSVGIGQISSEVPQNLSASRPQDRQFILSSKKLLLSDSGFYLCAWSVPRGGGEKLFFGSGTQLSVL.

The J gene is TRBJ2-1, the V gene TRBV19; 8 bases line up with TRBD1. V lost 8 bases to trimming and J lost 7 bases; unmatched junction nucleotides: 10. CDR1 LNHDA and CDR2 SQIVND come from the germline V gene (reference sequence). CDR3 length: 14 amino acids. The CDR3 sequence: CASARTGGVNEQFF. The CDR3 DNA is TGTGCCAGTGCCCGCACAGGGGGAGTGAATGAGCAGTTCTTC.

The CDR3 is CASSQEWRESSYEQYF. The CDR3 coding sequence is TGTGCCAGCAGCCAAGAGTGGCGGGAGAGCTCCTACGAGCAGTACTTC. The chain recombines TRBV3-1 (or the pseudogene TRBV3-2) with TRBJ2-7, with TRBD2 identical over 7 bases. CDR1 and CDR2 (germline): LGHDT, YNNKEL (reference sequence). Germline trimming cut 0 bases from V and 0 bases from J; bases unmatched to any gene: 5. This CDR3 has 16 residues.

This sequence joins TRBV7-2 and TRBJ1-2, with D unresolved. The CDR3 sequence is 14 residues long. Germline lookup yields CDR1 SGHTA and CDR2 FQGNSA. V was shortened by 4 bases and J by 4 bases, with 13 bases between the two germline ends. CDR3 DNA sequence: TGTGCCAGCAGCTCTTCGACGAGCTCCTATGGCTACACCTTC. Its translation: CASSSSTSSYGYTF.

Written as DNA, the CDR3 is TGTGCCAGCTCACCAGGACCGGACAGGGGAAGGAACACAGATACGCAGTATTTT. Translation: CASSPGPDRGRNTDTQYF. This chain joins TRBV18 and TRBJ2-3; TRBD1 agrees at 9 bases. The CDR3 length is 18 residues. Germline V gene sequence: CDR1 KGHSH, CDR2 LQKENI. V dropped 2 bases and J dropped 2; count of bases not matched to a gene: 11.

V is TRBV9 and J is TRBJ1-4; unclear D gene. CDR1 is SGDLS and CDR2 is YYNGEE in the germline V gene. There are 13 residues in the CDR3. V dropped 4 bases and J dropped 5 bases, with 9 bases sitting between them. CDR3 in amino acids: CASSRTVNEKLFF. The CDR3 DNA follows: TGTGCCAGCAGCAGGACCGTAAATGAAAAACTGTTTTTT.

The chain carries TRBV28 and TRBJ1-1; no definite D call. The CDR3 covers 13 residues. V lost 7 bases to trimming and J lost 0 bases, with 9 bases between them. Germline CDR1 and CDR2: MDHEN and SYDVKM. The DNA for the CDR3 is TGTGCCAGCACGGGAAACATGAACACTGAAGCTTTCTTT. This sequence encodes CASTGNMNTEAFF. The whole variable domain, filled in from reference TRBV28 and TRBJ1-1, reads DVKVTQSSRYLVKRTGEKVFLECVQDMDHENMFWYRQDPGLGLRLIYFSYDVKMKEKGDIPEGYSVSREKKERFSLILESASTNQTSMYLCASTGNMNTEAFFGQGTRLTVV.

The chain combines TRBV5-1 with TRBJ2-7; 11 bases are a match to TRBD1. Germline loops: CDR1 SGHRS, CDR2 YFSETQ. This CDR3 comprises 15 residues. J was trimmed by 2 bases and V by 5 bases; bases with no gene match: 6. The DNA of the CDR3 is TGCGCCAGCAGGTCCGGGACAGGGGGGACCTACGAGCAGTACTTC. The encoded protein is CASRSGTGGTYEQYF. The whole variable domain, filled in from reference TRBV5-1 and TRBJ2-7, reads KAGVTQTPRYLIKTRGQQVTLSCSPISGHRSVSWYQQTPGQGLQFLFEYFSETQRNKGNFPGRFSGRQFSNSRSEMNVSTLELGDSALYLCASRSGTGGTYEQYFGPGTRLTVT.

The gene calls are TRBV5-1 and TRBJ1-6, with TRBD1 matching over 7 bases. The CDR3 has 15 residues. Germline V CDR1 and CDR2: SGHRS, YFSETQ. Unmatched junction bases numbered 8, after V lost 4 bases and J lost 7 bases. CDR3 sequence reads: CASSPGQRDNSPLHF. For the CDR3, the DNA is TGCGCCAGCAGCCCGGGACAGCGAGACAATTCACCCCTCCACTTT.

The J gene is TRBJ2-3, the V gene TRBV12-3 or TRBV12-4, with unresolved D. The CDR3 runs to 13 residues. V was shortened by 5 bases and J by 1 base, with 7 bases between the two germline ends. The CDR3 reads CASSPVGTDTQYF. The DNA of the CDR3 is TGTGCCAGCAGTCCCGTGGGCACAGATACGCAGTATTTT.

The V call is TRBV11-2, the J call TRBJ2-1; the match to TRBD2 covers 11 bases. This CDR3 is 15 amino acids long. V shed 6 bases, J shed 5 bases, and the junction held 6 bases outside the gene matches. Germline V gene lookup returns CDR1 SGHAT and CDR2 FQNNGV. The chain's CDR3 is CASRPIAGGDNEQFF. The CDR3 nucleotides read TGTGCCAGCAGACCAATAGCGGGGGGGGACAATGAGCAGTTCTTC.

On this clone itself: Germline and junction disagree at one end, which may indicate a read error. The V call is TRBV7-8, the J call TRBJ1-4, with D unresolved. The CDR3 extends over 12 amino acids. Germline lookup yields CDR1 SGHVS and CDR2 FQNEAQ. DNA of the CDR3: TGTGCCAGCAGCGACCCTAAGGAAAAACTGTTTTTT. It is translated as CASSDPKEKLFF.

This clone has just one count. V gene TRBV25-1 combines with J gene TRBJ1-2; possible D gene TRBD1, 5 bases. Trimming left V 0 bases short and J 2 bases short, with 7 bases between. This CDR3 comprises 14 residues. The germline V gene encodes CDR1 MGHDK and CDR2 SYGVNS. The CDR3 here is CASSEYGGNYGYTF. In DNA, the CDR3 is TGTGCCAGCAGTGAATACGGGGGGAACTATGGCTACACCTTC.

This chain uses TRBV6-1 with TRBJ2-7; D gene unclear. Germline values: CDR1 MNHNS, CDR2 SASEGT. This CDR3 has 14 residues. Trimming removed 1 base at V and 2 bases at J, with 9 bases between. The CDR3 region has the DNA TGTGCCAGCAGTGAAGTGACAAGAGCCTACGAGCAGTACTTC. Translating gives CASSEVTRAYEQYF.

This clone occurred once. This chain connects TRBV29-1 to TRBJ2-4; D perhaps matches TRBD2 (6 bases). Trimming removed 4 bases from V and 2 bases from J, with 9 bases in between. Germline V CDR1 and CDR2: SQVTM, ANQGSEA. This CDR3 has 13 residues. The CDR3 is CSVAGVTKNIQYF. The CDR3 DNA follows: TGCAGCGTTGCGGGGGTGACCAAAAACATTCAGTACTTC.

Here the CDR3 reads CASSQFGGVTDTQYF. The CDR3 DNA reads TGTGCCAGCAGCCAATTCGGGGGGGTAACAGATACGCAGTATTTT. J is TRBJ2-3 and V is TRBV7-9, with 8 bases identical to TRBD2. Germline assignment: CDR1 SEHNR and CDR2 FQNEAQ (reference sequence). There are 15 residues in the CDR3. With 5 bases clipped from V and 3 bases from J, the junction kept 7 bases outside the gene matches.

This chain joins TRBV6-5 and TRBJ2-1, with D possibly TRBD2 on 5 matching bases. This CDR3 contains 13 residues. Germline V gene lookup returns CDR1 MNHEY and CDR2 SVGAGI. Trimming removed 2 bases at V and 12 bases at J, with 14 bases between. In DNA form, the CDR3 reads TGTGCCAGCAGTTACCTCCCCGGGGATCTGCAGTTCTTC. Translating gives CASSYLPGDLQFF.

CDR3: CASSTRDPSADTQYF. The CDR3 DNA reads as TGTGCCAGCTCTACCAGGGACCCTTCCGCAGATACGCAGTATTTT. This chain joins TRBV7-2 and TRBJ2-3; tentatively, D is TRBD1 or TRBD2 (5 bases each). The CDR3 sequence is 15 residues long. V dropped 8 bases and J dropped 4 bases, with 19 bases sitting between them. The V gene's germline CDR1 is SGHTA and CDR2 FQGNSA.

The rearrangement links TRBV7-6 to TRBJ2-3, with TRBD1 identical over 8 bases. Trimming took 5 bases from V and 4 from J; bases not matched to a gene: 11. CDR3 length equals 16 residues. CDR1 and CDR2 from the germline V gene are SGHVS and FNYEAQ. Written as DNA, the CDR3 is TGTGCCAGCAGCCGCTACCAGGGGGCGCAGCCAGATACGCAGTATTTT. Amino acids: CASSRYQGAQPDTQYF.